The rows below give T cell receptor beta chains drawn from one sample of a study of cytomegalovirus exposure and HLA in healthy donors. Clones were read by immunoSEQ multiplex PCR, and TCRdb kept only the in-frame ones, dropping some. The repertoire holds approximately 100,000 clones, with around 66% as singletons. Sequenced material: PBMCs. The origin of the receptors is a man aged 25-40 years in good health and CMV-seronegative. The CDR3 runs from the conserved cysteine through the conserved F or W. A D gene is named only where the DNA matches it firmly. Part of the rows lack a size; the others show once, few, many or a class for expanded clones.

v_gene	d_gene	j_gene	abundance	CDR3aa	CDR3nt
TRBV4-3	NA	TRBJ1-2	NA	CASSPSHRDLLNYGYTF	TGCGCCAGCAGCCCGAGCCACAGGGACCTACTAAACTATGGCTACACCTTC
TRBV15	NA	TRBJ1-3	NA	CATSRDPGSGNTIYF	TGTGCCACCAGCAGAGATCCCGGCTCTGGAAACACCATATATTTT
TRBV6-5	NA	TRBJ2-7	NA	CASWRSSYEQYF	TGTGCCAGCTGGAGGAGCTCCTACGAGCAGTACTTC
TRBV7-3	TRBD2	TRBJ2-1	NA	CASSLDSGGYNEQFF	TGTGCCAGCAGCTTAGATAGCGGGGGCTACAATGAGCAGTTCTTC
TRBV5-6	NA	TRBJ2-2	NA	CASSPPVGELFF	TGTGCCAGCAGCCCCCCGGTAGGGGAGCTGTTTTTT
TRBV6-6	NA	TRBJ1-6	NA	CASSPPGSSYNSPLHF	TGTGCCAGCAGTCCCCCGGGGAGCTCCTATAATTCACCCCTCCACTTT
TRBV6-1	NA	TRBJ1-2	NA	CASSDNQGYGYTF	TGTGCCAGCAGTGACAACCAGGGGTATGGCTACACCTTC
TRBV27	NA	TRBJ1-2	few	CASTEAAGAGYTF	TGTGCCAGCACGGAGGCGGCAGGCGCGGGCTACACCTTC
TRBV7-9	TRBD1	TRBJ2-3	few	CASSRTGFKTDTQYF	TGTGCCAGCAGTAGGACAGGGTTTAAGACAGATACGCAGTATTTT
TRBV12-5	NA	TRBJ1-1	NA	CASGFRPPQEGNTEAFF	TGTGCTAGTGGTTTTAGGCCCCCACAGGAAGGGAACACTGAAGCTTTCTTT
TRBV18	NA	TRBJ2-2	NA	CASSPLDYSNTGELFF	TGTGCCAGCTCACCATTAGATTACAGTAACACCGGGGAGCTGTTTTTT
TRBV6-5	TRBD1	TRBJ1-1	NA	CASSPETGEAFF	TGTGCCAGCAGTCCTGAGACAGGGGAAGCTTTCTTT
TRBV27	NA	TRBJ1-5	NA	CARENQPQHF	TGTGCCAGAGAGAATCAGCCCCAGCATTTT
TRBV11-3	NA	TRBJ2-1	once	CASSSDQGLHGEQFF	TGTGCCAGCAGCTCCGACCAGGGCCTACATGGTGAGCAGTTCTTC
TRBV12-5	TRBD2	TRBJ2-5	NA	CASSLRRVAGLETQYF	TGTGCTAGTTCCCTCCGAAGGGTAGCGGGATTGGAGACCCAGTACTTC
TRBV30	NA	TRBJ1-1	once	CAWSAGGTGTEAFF	TGTGCCTGGAGTGCCGGGGGGACGGGCACTGAAGCTTTCTTT
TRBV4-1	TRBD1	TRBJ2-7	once	CASSQRQGRIHEQYF	TGCGCCAGCAGCCAGCGACAGGGGCGAATCCACGAGCAGTACTTC
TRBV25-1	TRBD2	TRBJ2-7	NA	CASRYGGSPSYEQYF	TGTGCCAGCAGATACGGCGGGAGCCCCTCCTACGAGCAGTACTTC
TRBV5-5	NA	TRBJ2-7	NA	CASSLGPGDYEQYF	TGTGCCAGCAGCTTGGGTCCAGGGGATTACGAGCAGTACTTC
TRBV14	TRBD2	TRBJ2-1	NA	CASSGRLANEQFF	TGTGCCAGCAGCGGGCGACTAGCTAATGAGCAGTTCTTC
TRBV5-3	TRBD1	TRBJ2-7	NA	CARRPPGQGAHEKYF	TGTGCCAGAAGACCTCCGGGACAGGGGGCCCACGAGAAGTACTTC
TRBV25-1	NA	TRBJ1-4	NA	CASRQLPNEKLFF	TGTGCCAGTAGACAGCTCCCGAATGAAAAACTGTTTTTT
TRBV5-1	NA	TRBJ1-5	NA	CASSEGGGNQPQHF	TGCGCCAGCAGCGAGGGGGGGGGCAATCAGCCCCAGCATTTT
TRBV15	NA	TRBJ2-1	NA	CATSRGTEGGNEQFF	TGTGCCACCAGCAGAGGGACAGAGGGGGGGAATGAGCAGTTCTTC
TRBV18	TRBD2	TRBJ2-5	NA	CAGSNYPGGETQYF	TGTGCCGGCTCAAATTATCCGGGGGGAGAGACCCAGTACTTC
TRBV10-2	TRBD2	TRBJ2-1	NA	CASSEARGLAGGDEQFF	TGCGCCAGCAGTGAGGCTAGGGGACTAGCGGGAGGGGATGAGCAGTTCTTC
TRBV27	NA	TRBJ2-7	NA	CASGRGGQYEQYF	TGTGCCAGTGGAAGGGGGGGTCAGTACGAGCAGTACTTC
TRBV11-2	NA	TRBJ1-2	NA	CASSVYRVQGYTF	TGTGCCAGCAGCGTCTACAGGGTCCAGGGCTACACCTTC
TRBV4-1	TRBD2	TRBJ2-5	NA	CASSQTSVETQYF	TGCGCCAGCAGCCAGACTAGCGTCGAGACCCAGTACTTC
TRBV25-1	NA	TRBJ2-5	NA	CASSETGTTLWTQYF	TGTGCCAGCAGTGAAACCGGGACAACCTTGTGGACCCAGTACTTC
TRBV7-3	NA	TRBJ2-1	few	CASSGTPRGNEQFF	TGTGCCAGCAGCGGGACTCCAAGGGGCAATGAGCAGTTCTTC
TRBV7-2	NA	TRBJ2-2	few	CASSLTYPGELFF	TGTGCCAGCAGCTTAACCTATCCCGGGGAGCTGTTTTTT
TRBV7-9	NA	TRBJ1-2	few	CASSPGGWNYGYTF	TGTGCCAGCAGCCCCGGGGGGTGGAACTATGGCTACACCTTC